These 5 T cell receptor beta chains share one sample of origin, sequenced in a study of CD8 T cells in Susac syndrome. With random hexamers, roughly 0.45 to 1 ug RNA was reverse transcribed. TCRdb re-analysed the immunoSEQ multiplex PCR reads in MiXCR, keeping a single row per CDR3 protein. The sample yields roughly 140,000 distinct CDR3 sequences, approximately 96% seen once. The sequencing input was CD4+ T cells from PBMCs. The receptors come from a human donor with Susac syndrome.

This chain joins TRBV6-6 and TRBJ2-2; 8 positions match TRBD1. The CDR3 is made up of 16 amino acids. Germline values: CDR1 MNHNY, CDR2 SVGAGI (reference sequence). The V gene end was trimmed by 6 bases and the J gene end by 8 bases; junction bases not matched to a gene: 14. The CDR3 reads CASSPGEGTGGGELFF. The CDR3 DNA reads TGTGCCAGCAGCCCTGGTGAGGGGACAGGTGGAGGGGAGCTGTTTTTT.

This chain connects TRBV12-3 or TRBV12-4 to TRBJ1-1; D unclear. The V end was cut by 2 bases, the J end by 4 bases, with 11 bases between. This CDR3 region has 14 residues. In DNA, the CDR3 is TGTGCCAGCAGTTTAAGGGAGTGGGTCACTGAAGCTTTCTTT. This codes for CASSLREWVTEAFF.

The chain employs TRBV29-1 and TRBJ1-1; TRBD1 might be the D (5 bases). V was shortened by 6 bases and J by 1 base, with 15 bases between the two germline ends. This CDR3 has 14 amino acids. Germline values: CDR1 SQVTM, CDR2 ANQGSEA. As DNA, the CDR3 is TGCAGCGTCAAAAGCCAGGGAGAGAACACTGAAGCTTTCTTT. Its protein is CSVKSQGENTEAFF.

The chain joins TRBV20-1 to TRBJ2-7, with D perhaps matching TRBD2 (7 bases). V gave up 0 bases and J gave up 3 bases, with 9 bases separating them. There are 13 residues in the CDR3. Germline-derived CDR1 and CDR2 are DFQATT and SNEGSKA (reference sequence). In nucleotides, the CDR3 is TGCAGTGCTAGAGAGGGGGGGCGCTACGAGCAGTACTTC. Translating it yields CSAREGGRYEQYF.

Here the CDR3 reads CSVTGTGFHEQYF. The CDR3, as DNA: TGCAGCGTTACCGGGACAGGCTTCCACGAGCAGTACTTC. The chain couples TRBV29-1 to TRBJ2-7; TRBD1 matches at 8 bases. The CDR3 spans 13 residues. The germline gives CDR1 SQVTM, CDR2 ANQGSEA. V shed 5 bases, J shed 5 bases, and the junction held 8 bases outside the gene matches.